Only one count was recorded for the clone carrying this T cell receptor beta chain. The authors' processing: Quantification of nucleated cells was approximated via reference gene primer amplification. Profiling relied on immunoSEQ multiplex PCR, and the TCRdb table lists in-frame clones only, not all of them. V and J calls and clone size come straight from that table; D and trimming were deduced from the DNA. The sample shows 250,000 to 350,000 clones, around 85% of them seen only once. The data derive from a study of blood T cell repertoires in COVID-19. Study details: Donors in the United States, Italy and Spain gave samples during acute or convalescent COVID-19. T cells, B-cell-depleted T cells, or PBMCs provided the cDNA or gDNA that served as material.

Followed over time, Seattle patients had been enrolled while infection was active. The TCR was taken from a human donor with COVID-19, enrolled during active disease. The donor label of this sample is uncertain. Source material: peripheral blood.

CDR3 residues: CASTLGAGVTDTQYF. The CDR3 coding sequence is TGTGCCAGCACCCTGGGGGCGGGAGTCACAGATACGCAGTATTTT. This rearrangement joins TRBV7-9 to TRBJ2-3; the D gene is possibly TRBD2 (7 bases). This CDR3 contains 15 residues. V lost 7 bases to trimming and J lost 2 bases, with 16 bases between them. The germline CDR1 and CDR2 sequences are SEHNR and FQNEAQ (reference sequence). Filled out from reference TRBV7-9 and TRBJ2-3, the complete variable domain reads DTGVSQNPRHKITKRGQNVTFRCDPISEHNRLYWYRQTLGQGPEFLTYFQNEAQLEKSRLLSDRFSAERPKGSFSTLEIQRTEQGDSAMYLCASTLGAGVTDTQYFGPGTRLTVL.